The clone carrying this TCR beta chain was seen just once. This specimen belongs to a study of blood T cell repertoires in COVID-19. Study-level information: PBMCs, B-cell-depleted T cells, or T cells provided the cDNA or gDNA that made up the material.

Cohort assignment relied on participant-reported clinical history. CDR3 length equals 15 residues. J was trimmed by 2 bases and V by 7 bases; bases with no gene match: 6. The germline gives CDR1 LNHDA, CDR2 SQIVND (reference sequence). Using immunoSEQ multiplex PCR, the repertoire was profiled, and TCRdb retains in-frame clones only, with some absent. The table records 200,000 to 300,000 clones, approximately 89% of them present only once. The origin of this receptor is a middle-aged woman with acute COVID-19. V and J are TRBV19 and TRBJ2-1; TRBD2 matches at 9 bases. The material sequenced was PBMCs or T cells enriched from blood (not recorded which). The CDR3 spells CASTQTSGPYNEQFF. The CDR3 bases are TGTGCCAGTACTCAGACTAGCGGCCCCTACAATGAGCAGTTCTTC.